The sequence of this TCR beta chain was determined in a study of OX40 agonist ivuxolimab in advanced cancers. Repertoires were generated with immunoSEQ multiplex PCR, while TCRdb's copy carries only in-frame clones and drops some. The sample lists tens of thousands of clones; around 94% were seen once. The clonotype originates from an adult with an advanced solid tumor such as melanoma, head and neck, liver or kidney cancer. Material: CD4+ or CD8+ T cells sorted from blood, obtained in a trial of the OX40 agonist ivuxolimab.

The CDR3 bases are TGTGCCAGCAGCGTACTTGGTACAGGGAGACAATTTGACTACACCTTC. Encoded protein: CASSVLGTGRQFDYTF. The rearrangement joins TRBV9 to TRBJ1-2, with D possibly matching TRBD1 (6 bases). The ends were cut back, 1 base at V and 10 bases at J, with 23 bases in the middle. The CDR3 contains 16 residues. CDR1 and CDR2 (germline): SGDLS, YYNGEE.